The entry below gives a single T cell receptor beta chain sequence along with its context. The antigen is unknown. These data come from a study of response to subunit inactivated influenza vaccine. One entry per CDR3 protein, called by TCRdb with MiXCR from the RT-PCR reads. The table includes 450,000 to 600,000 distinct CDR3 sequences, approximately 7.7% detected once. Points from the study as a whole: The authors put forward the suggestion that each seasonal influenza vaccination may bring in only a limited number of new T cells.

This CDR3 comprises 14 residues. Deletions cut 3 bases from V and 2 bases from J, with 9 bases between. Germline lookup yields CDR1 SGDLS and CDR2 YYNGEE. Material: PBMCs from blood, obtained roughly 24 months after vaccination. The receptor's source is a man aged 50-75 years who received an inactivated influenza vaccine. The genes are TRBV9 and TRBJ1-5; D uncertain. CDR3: CASSASVGNQPQHF. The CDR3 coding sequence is TGTGCCAGCAGCGCTTCAGTGGGCAATCAGCCCCAGCATTTT.